Presented here are 17 T cell receptor beta chains from one specimen sequenced in a study of OX40 agonist ivuxolimab in advanced cancers. The protocol was immunoSEQ multiplex PCR, while the TCRdb copy is restricted to in-frame clones and leaves out a portion. In the table there are about 98,000 clones, approximately 88% of which are singletons. Source: CD4+ or CD8+ T cells sorted from blood, taken in a trial of the OX40 agonist ivuxolimab. The receptors originated from an adult with an advanced solid tumor such as melanoma, head and neck, liver or kidney cancer.

V gene TRBV6-5 combines with J gene TRBJ1-3; 11 bases align to TRBD1. Per the germline V gene, CDR1 is MNHEY and CDR2 is SVGAGI. V shed 5 bases, J shed 3 bases, and the junction held 3 bases outside the gene matches. The CDR3 length is 15 residues. CDR3 sequence reads: CASSGTGGHGNTIYF. The CDR3 coding sequence is TGTGCCAGCAGTGGGACAGGGGGACATGGAAACACCATATATTTT.

The J gene is TRBJ1-1, the V gene TRBV2, with 11 positions matching TRBD1. V lost 5 bases and J lost 6; bases outside the gene matches: 8. Germline CDR1 is SNHLY and CDR2 is FYNNEI. The CDR3 has 15 amino acids. The CDR3 reads CASSPGQGAVAEAFF. In DNA, the CDR3 is TGTGCCAGCAGTCCCGGACAGGGGGCGGTGGCTGAAGCTTTCTTT.

With regard to this clone: One end of the junction does not line up with germline, which may come from a read error. The gene calls are TRBV27 and TRBJ1-5, with TRBD1 matching 7 bases. The CDR3 is 18 amino acids. Germline V CDR1 and CDR2: MNHEY, SMNVEV (reference sequence). CDR3: CASPDEHRGVIGNQPRHF. The DNA of the CDR3 is TGTGCCAGCCCAGACGAACACAGGGGAGTGATAGGAAATCAGCCCCGGCATTTT.

V and J are TRBV7-6 and TRBJ1-3; perhaps TRBD1 as D (5 bases). V was clipped by 4 bases and J by 1 base, with 11 bases between them. This CDR3 is built from 15 residues. Looked up from germline, CDR1 is SGHVS and CDR2 is FNYEAQ. The CDR3 nucleotides read TGTGCCAGCAGCTCGACAGACGGGTCTGGAAACACCATATATTTT. The encoded protein is CASSSTDGSGNTIYF.

This clone was observed a single time. The chain recombines TRBV2 with TRBJ2-2, with 8 nucleotides matching TRBD1. Germline assignment: CDR1 SNHLY and CDR2 FYNNEI. The ends lost 5 bases at V and 0 bases at J; junction bases unmatched: 5. The CDR3 covers 16 residues. The CDR3 loop reads CASSPQGAANTGELFF. Written as DNA, the CDR3 is TGTGCCAGCAGTCCGCAGGGGGCGGCGAACACCGGGGAGCTGTTTTTT.

The chain joins TRBV19 to TRBJ2-1, with D perhaps matching TRBD1 (5 bases). Per germline, CDR1 LNHDA and CDR2 SQIVND (reference sequence). The CDR3 spans 15 residues. Trimming took off 3 bases at V and 5 bases at J, with 14 bases between the two ends. CDR3 bases: TGTGCCAGTAGTATCATAGGGGTTCGCGACAATGAGCAGTTCTTC. This encodes CASSIIGVRDNEQFF. The whole variable domain, filled in from reference TRBV19 and TRBJ2-1, reads DGGITQSPKYLFRKEGQNVTLSCEQNLNHDAMYWYRQDPGQGLRLIYYSQIVNDFQKGDIAEGYSVSREKKESFPLTVTSAQKNPTAFYLCASSIIGVRDNEQFFGPGTRLTVL.

This clone is a singleton in its sample. This sample also contains other DNA sequences that code for the same CDR3. This chain joins TRBV7-9 and TRBJ2-5; 7 bases fit TRBD1. This CDR3 spans 16 amino acids. Per the germline V gene, CDR1 is SEHNR and CDR2 is FQNEAQ (reference sequence). The J segment lost 2 bases and the V segment lost 7 bases, leaving 13 bases of the junction unmatched. This CDR3 is CASTEGASGGQETQYF. The CDR3 nucleotides are TGTGCCAGCACCGAGGGGGCTAGTGGGGGACAAGAGACCCAGTACTTC.

A few counts support this clone. V gene TRBV10-3 combines with J gene TRBJ2-7; perhaps TRBD1 as D (5 bases). Germline CDR1 ENHRY, CDR2 SYGVKD. The CDR3 extends over 13 amino acids. The V and J ends lost 9 bases and 2 bases respectively, with 14 bases between them. The CDR3 spells CAIGDGSPYEQYF. CDR3 coding DNA: TGTGCCATAGGGGATGGCAGCCCCTACGAGCAGTACTTC.

The chain links TRBV23-1 to TRBJ2-7, with D perhaps being TRBD1 or TRBD2 (6 bases each). TRBV23-1 is treated as an ORF (open reading frame) with a function not yet certain. V lost 3 bases and J lost 5, with 23 bases in between. The CDR3 consists of 17 residues. The CDR3 region has the DNA TGCGCCAGCAGTCAGCCGGGGGCGATGGATGGTGCCCACGAGCAGTACTTC. Amino acids: CASSQPGAMDGAHEQYF.

The chain uses TRBV5-1 and TRBJ2-1; a weak D match, TRBD2 (6 bases). CDR3 length equals 15 residues. Germline CDR1 and CDR2: SGHRS and YFSETQ. Trimming shortened V by 1 base and J by 0 bases, and 8 bases separated the two germline ends. The CDR3 region has the DNA TGCGCCAGCAGCTTGACTAGCCTCTCCTACAATGAGCAGTTCTTC. Its protein is CASSLTSLSYNEQFF.

V is TRBV9 and J is TRBJ2-7; D is perhaps TRBD1 (6 bases). The CDR3 is 14 residues long. V lost 4 bases, J lost 7 bases, and 18 bases lay in between. CDR1 and CDR2 (germline): SGDLS, YYNGEE. CDR3 nucleotide sequence: TGTGCCAGCAGCTCTTCCCGGGACACTGGGGAGCAGTACTTC. Its protein product is CASSSSRDTGEQYF.

V and J are TRBV11-2 and TRBJ2-7; D may correspond to TRBD1 or TRBD2 (5 bases each). The CDR3 contains 13 residues. From germline, CDR1 is SGHAT and CDR2 FQNNGV. V lost 11 bases, J lost 3 bases, and 17 bases lay in between. This CDR3 is CAGGLPRVYEQYF. The CDR3 region has the DNA TGTGCCGGGGGTCTTCCCAGGGTCTACGAGCAGTACTTC.

The chain uses TRBV18 and TRBJ1-1, with D maybe TRBD1 (5 bases). This CDR3 is built from 14 residues. Germline V gene data show CDR1 as KGHSH and CDR2 as LQKENI. V was pared by 3 bases and J by 7 bases, with 15 bases between. The DNA of the CDR3 is TGTGCCAGCTCACCTTCACTCCAGGGATTTGAAGCTTTCTTT. Translating it yields CASSPSLQGFEAFF.

The chain is built from TRBV7-3 and TRBJ2-3; D is possibly TRBD2 (6 bases). This CDR3 is built from 13 residues. V dropped 5 bases and J dropped 4 bases, with 10 bases sitting between them. The germline gives CDR1 SGHTA, CDR2 FQGTGA. The CDR3 coding sequence is TGTGCCAGCAGCCTGGAGGGTGCAGATACGCAGTATTTT. The encoded protein is CASSLEGADTQYF. Supplemented by reference TRBV7-3 and TRBJ2-3, the full variable domain reads GAGVSQTPSNKVTEKGKYVELRCDPISGHTALYWYRQSLGQGPEFLIYFQGTGAADDSGLPNDRFFAVRPEGSVSTLKIQRTERGDSAVYLCASSLEGADTQYFGPGTRLTVL.

The chain links TRBV5-6 to TRBJ2-3; D tentatively fits TRBD1 or TRBD2 (5 bases each). The germline V gene has CDR1 SGHDT and CDR2 YYEEEE. This CDR3 contains 14 residues. V was shortened by 3 bases and J by 7 bases, with 15 bases between the two germline ends. Here the CDR3 DNA reads TGTGCCAGCAGCTCCTCGGGGCCGAGAAATACGCAGTATTTT. This codes for CASSSSGPRNTQYF.

The rearrangement joins TRBV10-3 to TRBJ2-1; D is unresolved. V lost 2 bases and J 8 bases, leaving 10 bases between the germline ends. Germline CDR1 and CDR2: ENHRY and SYGVKD. The CDR3 consists of 13 residues. In nucleotides, the CDR3 is TGTGCCATCAGTGAGGGCAGAGCATATGAGCAGTTCTTC. Amino acid sequence: CAISEGRAYEQFF.

V and J are TRBV5-4 and TRBJ1-2, with a weak D call TRBD1 (6 bases). The CDR3 runs 15 residues. CDR1 and CDR2 (germline): SGHNT, YYREEE (reference sequence). The V end was cut by 5 bases, the J end by 2 bases, with 16 bases between. The CDR3 DNA reads TGTGCCAGCAGTCGTGGGGGGGGCGCGAACTATGGCTACACCTTC. Its protein is CASSRGGGANYGYTF. The full variable domain, in which reference TRBV5-4 and TRBJ1-2 provide the parts outside the CDR3, is ETGVTQSPTHLIKTRGQQVTLRCSSQSGHNTVSWYQQALGQGPQFIFQYYREEENGRGNFPPRFSGLQFPNYSSELNVNALELDDSALYLCASSRGGGANYGYTFGSGTRLTVV.